These 16 T cell receptor beta chains originate from one sample sequenced in a study of blood T cell repertoires in COVID-19. Clones were read by immunoSEQ multiplex PCR, and TCRdb kept only the in-frame ones, dropping some. This sample has 120,000 to 150,000 clones, with about 91% found just once. The sequencing sample was made of peripheral blood. The receptors were sampled from a woman in her fifties or sixties with acute or convalescent COVID-19.

The V and J genes are TRBV3-1 (or the pseudogene TRBV3-2) and TRBJ1-4, with D possibly TRBD1 on 5 matching bases. This CDR3 spans 15 amino acids. Trimming took off 1 base at V and 8 bases at J, with 14 bases between the two ends. Germline CDR1 and CDR2: LGHDT and YNNKEL (reference sequence). The DNA for the CDR3 is TGTGCCAGCAGCCAAGTGCAGGGTGAAGGGGAAAAACTGTTTTTT. Protein: CASSQVQGEGEKLFF.

The chain employs TRBV29-1 and TRBJ1-6, with 8 bases fitting TRBD1. The length of the CDR3 is 13 residues. V was clipped by 4 bases and J by 7 bases; unmatched bases: 3. Germline-derived CDR1 and CDR2 are SQVTM and ANQGSEA. CDR3 residues: CSVGTGNNSPLHF. As DNA, the CDR3 is TGCAGCGTTGGGACAGGGAACAATTCACCCCTCCACTTT. Looking up the rest from reference TRBV29-1 and TRBJ1-6 gives the full variable domain: SAVISQKPSRDICQRGTSLTIQCQVDSQVTMMFWYRQQPGQSLTLIATANQGSEATYESGFVIDKFPISRPNLTFSTLTVSNMSPEDSSIYLCSVGTGNNSPLHFGNGTRLTVT.

The chain uses TRBV5-6 and TRBJ1-1, with a tentative D call TRBD1 (5 bases). Germline V gene lookup returns CDR1 SGHDT and CDR2 YYEEEE. Trimming pared 4 bases from V and 0 bases from J, leaving 16 bases between. This CDR3 contains 16 residues. The CDR3 sequence: CASSHDGGKMNTEAFF. Written as DNA, the CDR3 is TGTGCCAGCAGCCACGACGGGGGAAAAATGAACACTGAAGCTTTCTTT.

The chain joins TRBV9 to TRBJ2-3, with a possible D match to TRBD1 (5 bases). Germline V gives CDR1 SGDLS, CDR2 YYNGEE. The CDR3 is 16 amino acids. Trimming pared 2 bases from V and 3 bases from J, leaving 16 bases between. CDR3 sequence (DNA): TGTGCCAGCAGCGTGGGGTTGGGGCCCCGGACAGATACGCAGTATTTT. As protein: CASSVGLGPRTDTQYF.

The J gene is TRBJ2-1, the V gene TRBV19, with 7 bases lining up with TRBD2. Germline V gives CDR1 LNHDA, CDR2 SQIVND (reference sequence). The CDR3 covers 14 residues. The ends lost 3 bases at V and 4 bases at J; junction bases unmatched: 3. The CDR3: CASSMGDYYNEQFF. The CDR3 coding sequence is TGTGCCAGTAGTATGGGGGACTATTACAATGAGCAGTTCTTC.

V gene TRBV6-1 combines with J gene TRBJ1-5; 7 positions agree with TRBD1. Trimming at V came to 3 bases and at J to 6 bases, leaving 5 bases not matched to a gene. CDR1 MNHNS and CDR2 SASEGT come from the germline V gene. This CDR3 contains 14 residues. The CDR3 nucleotides read TGTGCCAGCAGTGATAAGGGGGCGGCTCAGCCCCAGCATTTT. This translates into CASSDKGAAQPQHF.

This clone appeared a few times. The chain combines TRBV12-3 or TRBV12-4 with TRBJ1-1; D is unresolved. The CDR3 contains 13 residues. Trimming cost V 7 bases and J 7 bases, with 16 bases left between them. Here the CDR3 reads CASTSGSEGEAFF. The CDR3 nucleotides read TGTGCCAGCACCTCGGGCAGTGAGGGTGAAGCTTTCTTT.

The chain carries TRBV6-5 and TRBJ2-7; D is perhaps TRBD1 (5 bases). The V end was cut by 2 bases, the J end by 4 bases, with 6 bases between. The CDR3 has 12 residues. CDR1 is MNHEY, CDR2 SVGAGI, per germline. The CDR3 region has the DNA TGTGCCAGCAGTTACAGGGGATACGAGCAGTACTTC. Encoded protein: CASSYRGYEQYF.

This chain joins TRBV5-1 and TRBJ2-2, with unresolved D. This CDR3 region has 11 residues. V was cut by 2 bases and J by 7 bases, with 3 bases left in between. Germline-derived CDR1 and CDR2 are SGHRS and YFSETQ. CDR3 sequence: CASSFGGELFF. In nucleotides, the CDR3 is TGCGCCAGCAGCTTCGGCGGGGAGCTGTTTTTT.

The V gene is TRBV6-1, the J gene TRBJ1-3; possibly TRBD1 for D (5 bases). V lost 2 bases and J 3 bases, leaving 11 bases between the germline ends. Looked up from germline, CDR1 is MNHNS and CDR2 is SASEGT. This CDR3 has 15 amino acids. The CDR3 protein is CASSELAGVGNTIYF. The CDR3 region has the DNA TGTGCCAGCAGTGAATTGGCGGGGGTTGGAAACACCATATATTTT.

A single count supports this clone. This chain connects TRBV27 to TRBJ2-7, with 7 bases that match TRBD1. V shed 0 bases, J shed 1 base, and the junction held 9 bases outside the gene matches. The CDR3 sequence is 17 residues long. Germline CDR1 is MNHEY and CDR2 is SMNVEV (reference sequence). Here the CDR3 reads CASSLSGVAGGSYEQYF. The CDR3 DNA sequence: TGTGCCAGCAGTTTATCTGGAGTGGCAGGGGGATCCTACGAGCAGTACTTC.

V gene TRBV6-1 combines with J gene TRBJ2-4; tentative D call: TRBD2 (6 bases). The CDR3 has 13 amino acids. The germline V gene encodes CDR1 MNHNS and CDR2 SASEGT. Trimming took off 7 bases at V and 7 bases at J, with 14 bases between the two ends. This chain's CDR3 is CASTKGTENIQYF. DNA for the CDR3: TGTGCCAGCACCAAGGGGACTGAGAACATTCAGTACTTC.

The CDR3 loop is CATSASGLAENYNEQFF. CDR3 coding DNA: TGTGCCACCAGTGCTTCGGGACTAGCGGAGAACTACAATGAGCAGTTCTTC. This sequence joins TRBV24-1 and TRBJ2-1, with 11 bases fitting TRBD2. The germline V gene has CDR1 KGHDR and CDR2 SFDVKD. The CDR3 has 17 amino acids. Unmatched junction bases numbered 8, after V lost 5 bases and J lost 3 bases.

This clone was seen a handful of times. The chain has TRBV3-1 (or the pseudogene TRBV3-2) and TRBJ2-7, with D possibly matching TRBD2 (7 bases). Germline V gene lookup returns CDR1 LGHDT and CDR2 YNNKEL (reference sequence). The CDR3 has 17 amino acids. Trimming shortened V by 3 bases and J by 4 bases, and 22 bases separated the two germline ends. The CDR3 region is CASSHGRGSGTLYEQYF. DNA for the CDR3: TGTGCCAGCAGCCATGGAAGGGGGAGCGGGACTTTATACGAGCAGTACTTC.

V usage is TRBV30 and J usage is TRBJ2-1; 7 positions match TRBD1. CDR3 length: 14 amino acids. Germline lookup yields CDR1 GTSNPN and CDR2 SVGIG (reference sequence). The trim removed 4 bases at V and 9 bases at J, leaving 12 bases unmatched. The CDR3 loop reads CAWTLDRVVGEQFF. The CDR3 nucleotides are TGTGCCTGGACTCTTGACAGGGTCGTTGGTGAGCAGTTCTTC.

The chain combines TRBV2 with TRBJ1-2, with unresolved D. This CDR3 is 15 amino acids long. Trimming took 6 bases from V and 3 from J, leaving 17 bases between them. Germline lookup yields CDR1 SNHLY and CDR2 FYNNEI. The chain's CDR3 is CASRPDWLIDYGYTF. The CDR3 region has the DNA TGTGCCAGCAGACCCGACTGGCTCATAGACTATGGCTACACCTTC.